This TCR beta chain was recorded in a study of OX40 agonist ivuxolimab in advanced cancers. Study results and caveats: On average, CD8+ T cells showed a greater number of expanded clones than CD4+.

Assay used: immunoSEQ multiplex PCR; TCRdb lists only in-frame clones, some missing. The sample lists 30,000 to 35,000 clones, roughly 82% occurring once. Points on this clone: What it recognizes is unknown.

The starting material was CD4+ or CD8+ T cells sorted from blood, obtained in a trial of the OX40 agonist ivuxolimab. The clonotype was recovered from an adult with an advanced solid tumor such as melanoma, head and neck, liver or kidney cancer.

The CDR3 sequence is CASSLSGPDTDTQYF. DNA for the CDR3: TGTGCCAGCAGCTTATCGGGACCGGACACAGATACGCAGTATTTT. The chain links TRBV7-2 to TRBJ2-3, with D possibly being TRBD1 or TRBD2 (5 bases each). CDR1 is SGHTA and CDR2 is FQGNSA in the germline V gene. The CDR3 has 15 amino acids. V lost 2 bases to trimming and J lost 2 bases, with 11 bases between them.